Shown below are 28 T cell receptor beta chains from a single sample sequenced in a study of blood T cell repertoires in COVID-19. Sequencing was performed with immunoSEQ multiplex PCR; in TCRdb, only in-frame clones are kept and a portion is missing. The repertoire holds about 20,000 clones, 79% seen once, with more than 55% in the top ten. The sequencing input was peripheral blood. These receptors all stem from a man older than 75 with acute or convalescent COVID-19.

The J gene is TRBJ1-4, the V gene TRBV4-2; 7 bases line up with TRBD1. V lost 3 bases and J lost 6; bases outside the gene matches: 10. Germline V CDR1 and CDR2: LGHNA, YNFKEQ. The CDR3 extends over 16 amino acids. The CDR3 DNA reads as TGTGCCAGCAGCCAGAACAACAGGGGTGAGGATGAAAAACTGTTTTTT. It codes for CASSQNNRGEDEKLFF.

V is TRBV10-3 and J is TRBJ2-1; 7 nucleotides line up with TRBD2. J gave up 7 bases and V 6 bases, and 12 bases lay outside the gene matches. The CDR3 extends over 15 amino acids. The germline gives CDR1 ENHRY, CDR2 SYGVKD. The CDR3 nucleotides read TGTGCCATCAGCGACCGGAGGACTAGTGGGAATGAGCAGTTCTTC. Translated, it gives CAISDRRTSGNEQFF.

This chain joins TRBV6-4 and TRBJ2-3; TRBD1 might be the D (6 bases). CDR3 size: 15 residues. The germline gives CDR1 MRHNA, CDR2 SNTAGT. V lost 2 bases and J 7 bases, leaving 16 bases between the germline ends. In DNA form, the CDR3 reads TGTGCCAGCAGTGACCACGTAGGACAGAGCAATACGCAGTATTTT. It codes for CASSDHVGQSNTQYF.

The chain carries TRBV5-1 and TRBJ1-6; unclear D gene. The CDR3 runs to 15 residues. Germline V gives CDR1 SGHRS, CDR2 YFSETQ. Trimming cost V 0 bases and J 10 bases, with 14 bases left between them. CDR3 coding DNA: TGCGCCAGCAGCTTGGTTAGCGGTTCTGGGTCACCCCTCCACTTT. This sequence encodes CASSLVSGSGSPLHF. The full variable domain, its missing parts supplied by reference TRBV5-1 and TRBJ1-6, is KAGVTQTPRYLIKTRGQQVTLSCSPISGHRSVSWYQQTPGQGLQFLFEYFSETQRNKGNFPGRFSGRQFSNSRSEMNVSTLELGDSALYLCASSLVSGSGSPLHFGNGTRLTVT.

This clone has more than one count but fewer than ten. V is TRBV11-2 and J is TRBJ2-1, with D maybe TRBD1 (7 bases). Germline V gene lookup returns CDR1 SGHAT and CDR2 FQNNGV. The CDR3 is made up of 18 amino acids. Deletions cut 4 bases from V and 9 bases from J, with 28 bases between. CDR3 amino acids: CASSYIKGRGDPKGEQFF. CDR3 DNA sequence: TGTGCCAGCAGCTACATAAAGGGCAGGGGGGACCCTAAGGGTGAGCAGTTCTTC.

The chain links TRBV5-1 to TRBJ1-1; TRBD1 aligns across 8 bases. Germline V gene data show CDR1 as SGHRS and CDR2 as YFSETQ. The ends lost 7 bases at V and 2 bases at J; junction bases unmatched: 10. The CDR3 has 15 amino acids. The CDR3 sequence: CASLPEDRANTEAFF. The CDR3 region has the DNA TGCGCCAGCTTGCCAGAGGACAGGGCTAACACTGAAGCTTTCTTT.

This chain connects TRBV28 to TRBJ1-3, with D tentatively TRBD1 (6 bases). Per germline, CDR1 MDHEN and CDR2 SYDVKM. This CDR3 is built from 17 residues. V was clipped by 6 bases and J by 0 bases, with 18 bases between them. The CDR3 DNA sequence: TGTGCCAGCAGCCCTCCACGGACAGCGTTCTCTGGAAACACCATATATTTT. Its translation: CASSPPRTAFSGNTIYF.

The V and J genes are TRBV9 and TRBJ1-3; D is undetermined. Germline V gene sequence: CDR1 SGDLS, CDR2 YYNGEE. This CDR3 is 14 amino acids long. V lost 0 bases, J lost 4 bases, and 8 bases lay in between. The CDR3 DNA follows: TGTGCCAGCAGCGTAGGAGGGCAGGGAAACACCATATATTTT. This translates into CASSVGGQGNTIYF.

V usage is TRBV11-3 and J usage is TRBJ2-5; tentative D call: TRBD1 (6 bases). Trimming shortened V by 1 base and J by 1 base, and 10 bases separated the two germline ends. From germline, CDR1 is SGHNT and CDR2 YENEEA. The CDR3 covers 15 residues. The CDR3 bases are TGTGCCAGCAGCTTAGGAAACAGGGTCCAAGAGACCCAGTACTTC. Its protein is CASSLGNRVQETQYF.

Only one count was recorded for this clone. The J gene is TRBJ1-5, the V gene TRBV28; 9 bases are a match to TRBD1. Germline CDR1 reads MDHEN; CDR2 reads SYDVKM. Unmatched junction bases numbered 12, after V lost 5 bases and J lost 10 bases. The CDR3 runs 15 residues. CDR3 sequence reads: CASSTGGADIKPQHF. CDR3 nucleotide sequence: TGTGCCAGCAGTACAGGGGGCGCGGACATCAAACCCCAGCATTTT.

The table lists this clone with a count of one. V and J are TRBV3-1 (or the pseudogene TRBV3-2) and TRBJ1-4; D remains unclear. Per the germline V gene, CDR1 is LGHDT and CDR2 is YNNKEL (reference sequence). The V end was cut by 5 bases, the J end by 4 bases, with 14 bases between. The CDR3 length is 15 residues. For the CDR3, the DNA is TGTGCCAGCAGCGGATCGGGAGGAGGTAATGAAAAACTGTTTTTT. This gives the protein CASSGSGGGNEKLFF.

The chain couples TRBV19 to TRBJ2-2, with 9 nucleotides matching TRBD1. The CDR3 extends over 19 amino acids. CDR1 and CDR2 (germline): LNHDA, SQIVND (reference sequence). With 8 bases clipped from V and 1 base from J, the junction kept 17 bases outside the gene matches. The DNA for the CDR3 is TGTGCCAGTCGCATCAAACCGGTTCAGACAGGGGGGAACACCGGGGAGCTGTTTTTT. This gives the protein CASRIKPVQTGGNTGELFF.

V is TRBV19 and J is TRBJ1-5; possible D gene TRBD1, 6 bases. The CDR3 extends over 15 amino acids. Looked up from germline, CDR1 is LNHDA and CDR2 is SQIVND (reference sequence). V was cut by 5 bases and J by 4 bases, with 15 bases left in between. Here the CDR3 reads CASSFSGHSNQPQHF. CDR3 nucleotides: TGTGCCAGTAGTTTCTCGGGACATTCGAATCAGCCCCAGCATTTT.

This clone was counted only a few times. The rearrangement uses TRBV28 and TRBJ1-1; 9 bases agree with TRBD1. CDR1 is MDHEN and CDR2 is SYDVKM in the germline V gene. There are 14 residues in the CDR3. With V trimmed by 3 bases and J by 4 bases, 3 bases remained unmatched. CDR3 coding DNA: TGTGCCAGCAGTTTGGGACAGGGAGGCACTGAAGCTTTCTTT. It codes for CASSLGQGGTEAFF.

The chain joins TRBV19 to TRBJ1-1; D is perhaps TRBD1 (5 bases). The V and J ends lost 5 bases and 3 bases respectively, with 25 bases between them. There are 18 residues in the CDR3. Germline V gene sequence: CDR1 LNHDA, CDR2 SQIVND (reference sequence). This chain's CDR3 is CASSLPGEGFSKDTEAFF. Written as DNA, the CDR3 is TGTGCCAGTAGTTTACCCGGGGAGGGGTTTAGTAAGGACACTGAAGCTTTCTTT. Together with reference TRBV19 and TRBJ1-1, the CDR3 gives the full variable domain: DGGITQSPKYLFRKEGQNVTLSCEQNLNHDAMYWYRQDPGQGLRLIYYSQIVNDFQKGDIAEGYSVSREKKESFPLTVTSAQKNPTAFYLCASSLPGEGFSKDTEAFFGQGTRLTVV.

In this sample, this clone turned up once. The rearrangement uses TRBV27 and TRBJ1-2; the match to TRBD1 covers 9 bases. This CDR3 is built from 16 residues. The germline V gene encodes CDR1 MNHEY and CDR2 SMNVEV (reference sequence). The ends lost 6 bases at V and 5 bases at J; junction bases unmatched: 13. This CDR3 is CASRGSGQGYLYGYTF. The CDR3 DNA sequence: TGTGCCAGCAGGGGTAGTGGACAGGGGTATTTATATGGCTACACCTTC.

The chain uses TRBV4-1 and TRBJ1-5; 7 nucleotides match TRBD1. The V gene's germline CDR1 is MGHRA and CDR2 YSYEKL. The ends lost 8 bases at V and 6 bases at J; junction bases unmatched: 10. The CDR3 loop spans 14 amino acids. CDR3 protein: CASSSLQGPQPQHF. The CDR3 DNA reads TGCGCCAGCTCGTCGCTACAGGGGCCTCAGCCCCAGCATTTT.

The V gene is TRBV4-1, the J gene TRBJ2-5; D gene unclear. In germline, CDR1 is MGHRA, CDR2 YSYEKL. The CDR3 length is 12 residues. With 0 bases removed from V and 5 bases from J, the gap between germline ends came to 4 bases. Here the CDR3 reads CASSQDRETQYF. CDR3 in DNA: TGCGCCAGCAGCCAAGATCGGGAGACCCAGTACTTC.

The CDR3 DNA follows: TGCGCCAGCAGCCGACGGACTCAGGGCACAGATACGCAGTATTTT. Translating gives CASSRRTQGTDTQYF. The rearrangement links TRBV5-1 to TRBJ2-3; D may be TRBD2 (5 bases). Looked up from germline, CDR1 is SGHRS and CDR2 is YFSETQ. V lost 4 bases and J lost 1, with 13 bases in between. There are 15 residues in the CDR3.

J is TRBJ2-3 and V is TRBV5-1; D may be TRBD1 (6 bases). Germline V CDR1 and CDR2: SGHRS, YFSETQ. The CDR3 has 15 residues. Trimming left V 3 bases short and J 0 bases short, with 11 bases between. The CDR3 loop is CASSSQGYSTDTQYF. For the CDR3, the DNA is TGCGCCAGCAGCTCACAGGGATATAGCACAGATACGCAGTATTTT. Based on the CDR3 plus reference TRBV5-1 and TRBJ2-3, the full variable domain is KAGVTQTPRYLIKTRGQQVTLSCSPISGHRSVSWYQQTPGQGLQFLFEYFSETQRNKGNFPGRFSGRQFSNSRSEMNVSTLELGDSALYLCASSSQGYSTDTQYFGPGTRLTVL.

This clone appeared a few times. The rearrangement links TRBV5-8 to TRBJ2-7; 9 bases match TRBD1. The CDR3 has 16 amino acids. Losses at the gene ends were 4 bases for V and 3 bases for J; bases not matched to a gene: 11. Germline V lookup: CDR1 SGHTS, CDR2 YDEGEE. As DNA, the CDR3 is TGTGCCAGCAGCCCTTGGCCGAGACAGGGGGGCTACGAGCAGTACTTC. Translation gives CASSPWPRQGGYEQYF.

This chain joins TRBV6-5 and TRBJ2-1, with D hard to call. The ends were cut back, 7 bases at V and 5 bases at J, with 15 bases in the middle. Germline lookup yields CDR1 MNHEY and CDR2 SVGAGI. CDR3 length: 14 amino acids. CDR3 nucleotides: TGTGCCAGCAATGGTCAGCATCGGGACAATGAGCAGTTCTTC. Amino acid sequence: CASNGQHRDNEQFF.

J is TRBJ1-6 and V is TRBV6-6; no definite D call. CDR3 length: 16 amino acids. V lost 2 bases to trimming and J lost 4 bases, with 12 bases between them. Germline V gene data show CDR1 as MNHNY and CDR2 as SVGAGI (reference sequence). The CDR3 region has the DNA TGTGCCAGCAGTTACGGTCCCGCGGCGTATAATTCACCCCTCCACTTT. Protein product: CASSYGPAAYNSPLHF.

The rearrangement links TRBV27 to TRBJ1-5, with TRBD1 matching over 11 bases. Germline V gives CDR1 MNHEY, CDR2 SMNVEV (reference sequence). The CDR3 runs 13 residues. V lost 10 bases, J lost 5 bases, and 4 bases stayed unmatched. The CDR3 sequence: CATRTGGHQPQHF. The CDR3 DNA is TGTGCCACCCGGACAGGGGGCCATCAGCCCCAGCATTTT.

A word on this clone: The DNA is left out, because the CDR3 cannot be placed on it with certainty; the CDR3 is given as TCRdb lists it. The V and J genes are TRBV7-5 and TRBJ2-6; the table names TRBD1, a call not compared with the DNA. TRBV7-5 is recorded as a pseudogene. The CDR3 region is 16 residues in length, termini included. The CDR3 is CARSPRWGRGANVLTF.

V usage is TRBV5-6 and J usage is TRBJ1-1; D may be TRBD1 (5 bases). Germline-derived CDR1 and CDR2 are SGHDT and YYEEEE. V was trimmed by 2 bases and J by 6 bases, leaving 8 bases between them. The CDR3 is 12 residues long. CDR3 sequence: CASSFGGAEAFF. In DNA form, the CDR3 reads TGTGCCAGCAGCTTCGGGGGGGCTGAAGCTTTCTTT. The full variable domain, completed using reference TRBV5-6 and TRBJ1-1, is DAGVTQSPTHLIKTRGQQVTLRCSPKSGHDTVSWYQQALGQGPQFIFQYYEEEERQRGNFPDRFSGHQFPNYSSELNVNALLLGDSALYLCASSFGGAEAFFGQGTRLTVV.

The rearrangement joins TRBV15 to TRBJ2-5, with 12 nucleotides matching TRBD2. The length of the CDR3 is 19 residues. The germline CDR1 and CDR2 sequences are LNHNV and YYDKDF (reference sequence). After removal of 0 bases from V and 1 base from J, the junction contained 9 bases not matched to a gene. In nucleotides, the CDR3 is TGTGCCACCAGCAGAGATATGGCTAGCGGGAGGGGAAGCCAAGAGACCCAGTACTTC. Translating it yields CATSRDMASGRGSQETQYF.

The J gene is TRBJ1-1, the V gene TRBV10-2; 7 positions agree with TRBD1. Trimming cost V 7 bases and J 4 bases; bases outside gene matches: 6. From germline, CDR1 is WSHSY and CDR2 SAAADI. This CDR3 has 13 amino acids. This CDR3 is CASNGRGSTEAFF. The CDR3 nucleotides are TGCGCCAGCAATGGCAGGGGGTCCACTGAAGCTTTCTTT.